The T cell receptor (beta chain) under discussion was sequenced for a study of OX40 agonist ivuxolimab in advanced cancers. Some clones are missing from TCRdb's copy, which holds only in-frame ones; the method was immunoSEQ multiplex PCR. The sample consists of more than 80,000 clones, around 94% of them appearing once. V trimming: 5 bases; J trimming: 0 bases; junction bases outside the gene matches: 13. The CDR3 totals 18 residues. Germline CDR1 is SGHAT and CDR2 is FQNNGV. This TCR was recovered from an adult with an advanced solid tumor such as melanoma, head and neck, liver or kidney cancer. V and J are TRBV11-2 and TRBJ2-3; 8 bases match TRBD2. The material sequenced was CD4+ or CD8+ T cells sorted from blood, taken in a trial of the OX40 agonist ivuxolimab. The CDR3, as DNA: TGTGCCAGCAGCCTAACGACGGGGGGGCGTTCGAGCACAGATACGCAGTATTTT. This gives the protein CASSLTTGGRSSTDTQYF.